The text below deals with one T cell receptor beta chain. Trimming shortened V by 5 bases and J by 9 bases, and 11 bases separated the two germline ends. The germline V gene encodes CDR1 SEHNR and CDR2 FQNEAQ (reference sequence). The CDR3 covers 11 residues. Per the original data handling: Reference gene primer amplification gave nucleated cell count estimates. TCRdb keeps only in-frame clones here, not all; method: immunoSEQ multiplex PCR. V, J and clone size reflect that table, while D and trimming were determined from the DNA. This sample yields about half a million clones, of which 88% are seen a single time; under 9.5% belongs to the top ten. Two negative PCRs, clearance, or symptom resolution characterized the recovered Cohort 3 donors. The sample comes from a study of blood T cell repertoires in COVID-19. Across the study: Samples of COVID-19 (acute and convalescent) were obtained from the United States, Italy and Spain. Sample material is recorded as cDNA or gDNA derived from T cells, B-cell-depleted T cells, or PBMCs.

The receptor was derived from a woman aged 55-69 years who had recovered from COVID-19. Source material: PBMCs or T cells enriched from blood (not recorded which). The chain employs TRBV7-9 and TRBJ2-7; D is possibly TRBD2 (5 bases). The CDR3 DNA sequence: TGTGCCAGCAGCGAGGGCCCTGGGCAGTACTTC. Protein: CASSEGPGQYF.